The 9 T cell receptor beta chains below come from one sample, sequenced in a study of Ad26.COV2.S vaccination and SARS-CoV-2 variants. Documented treatment: 19 received Ad26.COV2.S at low or high dose, single or two shots; a few received placebo; per-sample allocation not given. Sampling took place 63 days after the first vaccine or placebo injection. Profiling relied on immunoSEQ multiplex PCR, and the TCRdb table lists in-frame clones only, not all of them. The sample includes 200,000 to 300,000 clones, 70% to 90% seen only once; the top ten take under 3%. The input for sequencing was peripheral blood, taken in a trial of Ad26.COV2.S vaccine versus placebo. The receptors here all came from a person between 18 and 65 years old who received the Ad26.COV2.S COVID-19 vaccine or a placebo.

This chain joins TRBV7-8 and TRBJ1-2, with D uncertain. The CDR3 is made up of 14 amino acids. Germline CDR1 reads SGHVS; CDR2 reads FQNEAQ. Trimming shortened V by 3 bases and J by 8 bases, and 16 bases separated the two germline ends. CDR3 sequence: CASSFRARADGYTF. The CDR3 DNA reads as TGTGCCAGCAGCTTCCGGGCTAGGGCAGACGGCTACACCTTC.

This chain connects TRBV30 to TRBJ1-6; TRBD1 agrees at 10 bases. This CDR3 has 18 residues. With V trimmed by 0 bases and J by 7 bases, 12 bases remained unmatched. Germline V gives CDR1 GTSNPN, CDR2 SVGIG (reference sequence). The CDR3 region is CAWSVPSSMTGGNSPLHF. The CDR3 region has the DNA TGTGCCTGGAGTGTACCCTCTTCTATGACAGGGGGCAATTCACCCCTCCACTTT.

This clone was counted a single time. The J gene is TRBJ2-1, the V gene TRBV10-3; 8 nucleotides agree with TRBD2. This CDR3 has 14 residues. Germline values: CDR1 ENHRY, CDR2 SYGVKD. The trim removed 4 bases at V and 9 bases at J, leaving 8 bases unmatched. In nucleotides, the CDR3 is TGTGCCATCAGTGTGGGACTAGTTCCGAGTGAGCAGTTCTTC. Translation gives CAISVGLVPSEQFF.

This clone appeared a few times. The gene calls are TRBV7-9 and TRBJ1-2, with unresolved D. CDR3 size: 15 residues. Germline V gene data show CDR1 as SEHNR and CDR2 as FQNEAQ (reference sequence). The V and J ends lost 5 bases and 8 bases respectively, with 21 bases between them. The CDR3 is CASSPPGGLLGGYTF. DNA for the CDR3: TGTGCCAGCAGCCCACCAGGCGGTCTTTTGGGAGGCTACACCTTC.

This rearrangement joins TRBV19 to TRBJ2-3; TRBD1 matches at 8 bases. Per germline, CDR1 LNHDA and CDR2 SQIVND (reference sequence). With V trimmed by 5 bases and J by 3 bases, 4 bases remained unmatched. CDR3 size: 14 residues. The CDR3 is CASSVGTGTDTQYF. DNA for the CDR3: TGTGCCAGTAGTGTCGGGACAGGAACAGATACGCAGTATTTT.

This chain uses TRBV5-1 with TRBJ2-4; TRBD2 is a possible D gene (5 bases). The germline CDR1 and CDR2 sequences are SGHRS and YFSETQ. CDR3 size: 14 residues. V shed 3 bases and J shed 8 bases, with 15 bases lying between them. The CDR3 loop is CASSYRGEEDIQYF. The DNA of the CDR3 is TGCGCCAGCAGCTATCGGGGAGAAGAGGACATTCAGTACTTC.

The rearrangement uses TRBV7-9 and TRBJ2-2; D unclear. The CDR3 is 12 residues long. The germline V gene encodes CDR1 SEHNR and CDR2 FQNEAQ (reference sequence). The V and J ends lost 5 bases and 8 bases respectively, with 9 bases between them. CDR3 in DNA: TGTGCCAGCAGCCCAGGATATGGGGAGCTGTTTTTT. Protein sequence: CASSPGYGELFF.

This clone showed up just a few times. V is TRBV30 and J is TRBJ1-4; D gene uncertain. This CDR3 has 13 residues. In germline, CDR1 is GTSNPN, CDR2 SVGIG (reference sequence). The V end lost 5 bases, the J end lost 8 bases, and 15 bases lay between the germline ends. The CDR3 bases are TGTGCCTGGTGTATAACCTTCGGAGAAAAACTGTTTTTT. Its protein product is CAWCITFGEKLFF.

The rearrangement links TRBV7-3 to TRBJ2-1; D gene ambiguous. Germline CDR1 reads SGHTA; CDR2 reads FQGTGA. The ends were cut back, 5 bases at V and 5 bases at J, with 10 bases in the middle. The CDR3 runs 13 residues. The CDR3 loop reads CASSAYPNNEQFF. CDR3 nucleotides: TGTGCCAGCAGCGCCTACCCTAACAATGAGCAGTTCTTC.